This T cell receptor (beta chain) was identified in a study of T cell responses to AZD1222 COVID-19 vaccine. Study observations and caveats: Just a handful of AZD1222 recipients were seropositive at baseline.

Regarding this clone: The antigen remains unidentified.

Repertoires were generated with immunoSEQ multiplex PCR, while TCRdb's copy carries only in-frame clones and drops some. The table shows over 200,000 clones, with approximately 94% occurring only once. The sample in question was peripheral blood, obtained 28 days after the second dose of the MenACWY control vaccine. The sequence derives from an adult who received the MenACWY meningococcal vaccine as a control.

The CDR3 DNA follows: TGCGCCAGCAGCCTAGCGGGACAGGGCCTTAACTATGGCTACACCTTC. Its translation: CASSLAGQGLNYGYTF. The chain has TRBV4-1 and TRBJ1-2, with TRBD1 matching 9 bases. From germline, CDR1 is MGHRA and CDR2 YSYEKL. The CDR3 extends over 16 amino acids. V lost 4 bases, J lost 1 base, and 7 bases stayed unmatched.